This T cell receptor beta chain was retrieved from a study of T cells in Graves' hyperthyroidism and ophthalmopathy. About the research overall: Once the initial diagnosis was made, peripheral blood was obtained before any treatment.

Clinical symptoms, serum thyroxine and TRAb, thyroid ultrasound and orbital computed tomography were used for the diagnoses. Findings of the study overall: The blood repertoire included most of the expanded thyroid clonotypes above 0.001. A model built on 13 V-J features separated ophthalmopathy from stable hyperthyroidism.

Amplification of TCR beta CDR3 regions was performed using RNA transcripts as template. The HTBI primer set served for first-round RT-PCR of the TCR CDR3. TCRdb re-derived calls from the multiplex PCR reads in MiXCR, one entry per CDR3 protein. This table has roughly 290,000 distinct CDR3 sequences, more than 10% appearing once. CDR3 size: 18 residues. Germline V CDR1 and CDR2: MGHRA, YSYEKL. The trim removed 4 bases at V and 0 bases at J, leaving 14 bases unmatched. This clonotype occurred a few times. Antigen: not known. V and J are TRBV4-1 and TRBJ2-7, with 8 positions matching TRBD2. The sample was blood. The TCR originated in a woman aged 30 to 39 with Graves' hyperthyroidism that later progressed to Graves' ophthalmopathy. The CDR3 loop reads CASSLAGTSGSFSYEQYF. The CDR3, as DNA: TGCGCCAGCAGCCTCGCGGGTACAAGCGGGAGTTTCTCCTACGAGCAGTACTTC.